This TCR beta chain came from a study of blood T cell repertoires in COVID-19. Study at large: Samples taken during acute and convalescent COVID-19 were collected in the United States, Italy and Spain.

The germline V gene encodes CDR1 MNHEY and CDR2 SVGAGI. V lost 6 bases and J lost 4, with 16 bases in between. This CDR3 is built from 14 residues. How the authors handled the data: Reference gene primer amplification yielded estimated nucleated cell counts. TCRdb's table, derived via immunoSEQ multiplex PCR, lists solely in-frame clones and lacks some. V and J calls and clone size come straight from that table; D and trimming were deduced from the DNA. Among roughly 240,000 clones listed, around nine tenths were seen once. The sample taken for sequencing was peripheral blood. The chain couples TRBV6-5 to TRBJ2-7, with TRBD1 as a possible D gene (6 bases). The TCR originated in a woman in her fifties or sixties who had recovered from COVID-19. The DNA of the CDR3 is TGTGCCAGCAGCCCACAAAGGACAGTGTACGAGCAGTACTTC. Residues: CASSPQRTVYEQYF.